This TCR beta chain emerged from a study of PD-1 blockade in classical Hodgkin lymphoma. Using immunoSEQ multiplex PCR, the repertoire was profiled, and TCRdb retains in-frame clones only, with some absent. The sample has about 36,000 clones; 69% are singletons. Every patient was affected by relapse after autologous stem cell transplantation, while exposure to brentuximab vedotin was not uniform. Germline CDR1 SGHTA, CDR2 FQGTGA. This CDR3 is built from 16 residues. Trimming took off 5 bases at V and 4 bases at J, with 19 bases between the two ends. This clone was counted only a few times. This rearrangement joins TRBV7-3 to TRBJ2-3, with a weak D call TRBD2 (5 bases). The sequences come from peripheral blood mononuclear cells (PBMCs), collected before the second cycle of nivolumab. The TCR originated in a human donor with classical Hodgkin lymphoma. The CDR3 DNA reads TGTGCCAGCAGCCCCTCGCTAGCTGTCCCCTCAGATACGCAGTATTTT. Protein sequence: CASSPSLAVPSDTQYF.